Each of the 19 T cell receptor beta chains below was sequenced from the same sample in a study of sequential checkpoint blockade in melanoma. Treatment described: randomized to nivolumab then ipilimumab (arm A) or the reverse (arm B). Here immunoSEQ multiplex PCR was the method, and the copy in TCRdb shows in-frame clones only, minus some. This sample has around 30,000 clones; 86% occur once, and the top ten carry around a fifth. Source: CD8+ T cells sorted from blood (inferred from file names), taken from a patient given nivolumab and ipilimumab in sequence. These receptors came from a human donor with melanoma.

The chain joins TRBV19 to TRBJ2-3; 14 positions match TRBD2. With V trimmed by 5 bases and J by 1 base, 5 bases remained unmatched. Germline CDR1 LNHDA, CDR2 SQIVND (reference sequence). The CDR3 runs 17 residues. The CDR3 reads CASSAGLAGDGTDTQYF. CDR3 sequence (DNA): TGTGCCAGTAGTGCGGGACTAGCGGGAGATGGCACAGATACGCAGTATTTT.

As for this clone: A read error may produce the germline difference seen at one junction end. Other DNA sequences of this sample code for an identical CDR3. The V and J genes are TRBV7-2 and TRBJ2-1; 7 bases fit TRBD2. CDR3 length: 16 amino acids. CDR1 and CDR2 from the germline V gene are SGHTA and FQGNSA. CDR3 coding DNA: TGCGCCAGCAGCCAAGCTACGGGGGGAACCTACAATGAGCAGTTCTTC. Its translation is CASSQATGGTYNEQFF. Looking up the rest from reference TRBV7-2 and TRBJ2-1 gives the full variable domain: GAGVSQSPSNKVTEKGKDVELRCDPISGHTALYWYRQSLGQGLEFLIYFQGNSAPDKSGLPSDRFSAERTGGSVSTLTIQRTQQEDSAVYLCASSQATGGTYNEQFFGPGTRLTVL.

This sequence joins TRBV11-3 and TRBJ2-2; D perhaps matches TRBD1 (6 bases). The CDR3 runs to 15 residues. The germline CDR1 and CDR2 sequences are SGHNT and YENEEA. V dropped 5 bases and J dropped 5 bases, with 15 bases sitting between them. This CDR3 reads CASSPRTGYTGELFF. CDR3 DNA: TGTGCCAGCAGCCCAAGAACAGGGTATACCGGGGAGCTGTTTTTT.

This chain connects TRBV19 to TRBJ2-5; D is possibly TRBD1 (5 bases). The CDR3 covers 14 residues. The V gene's germline CDR1 is LNHDA and CDR2 SQIVND (reference sequence). Trimming shortened V by 3 bases and J by 2 bases, and 10 bases separated the two germline ends. CDR3 loop: CASSMAGFQETQYF. In DNA form, the CDR3 reads TGTGCCAGTAGTATGGCAGGGTTTCAAGAGACCCAGTACTTC.

V usage is TRBV28 and J usage is TRBJ2-3, with D maybe TRBD2 (5 bases). Germline lookup yields CDR1 MDHEN and CDR2 SYDVKM. This CDR3 is built from 17 residues. V was clipped by 2 bases and J by 2 bases, with 17 bases between them. The CDR3 region has the DNA TGTGCCAGCAGTTTAGGTGAGGGCCCCTGTCCCACAGATACGCAGTATTTT. Its protein product is CASSLGEGPCPTDTQYF.

The rearrangement uses TRBV27 and TRBJ2-3, with 8 bases that match TRBD1. V lost 8 bases, J lost 2 bases, and 9 bases stayed unmatched. From germline, CDR1 is MNHEY and CDR2 SMNVEV (reference sequence). CDR3 size: 15 residues. The CDR3 reads CASCTRTGSTDTQYF. DNA of the CDR3: TGTGCCAGCTGCACCAGGACAGGGTCCACAGATACGCAGTATTTT.

This clone occurred once. V usage is TRBV4-1 and J usage is TRBJ2-7; D possibly corresponds to TRBD1 (5 bases). CDR1 is MGHRA and CDR2 is YSYEKL in the germline V gene. This CDR3 has 13 amino acids. The V end was cut by 5 bases, the J end by 3 bases, with 11 bases between. The CDR3 nucleotides read TGCGCCAGCAGCACCCGGACAAGCTACGAGCAGTACTTC. Protein sequence: CASSTRTSYEQYF.

The chain uses TRBV6-1 and TRBJ2-5; no reliable D call. Near its end, the DNA agrees better with TRBJ2-7, so the J call may be wrong. This CDR3 contains 14 residues. Germline CDR1 reads MNHNS; CDR2 reads SASEGT. CDR3 amino acids: CASSEAIAHYEQYF. As DNA, the CDR3 is TGTGCCAGCAGTGAAGCGATTGCCCACTACGAGCAGTACTTC.

The chain links TRBV10-3 to TRBJ2-5, with D possibly matching TRBD2 (5 bases). This CDR3 is 15 amino acids long. Trimming left V 2 bases short and J 0 bases short, with 10 bases between. The germline gives CDR1 ENHRY, CDR2 SYGVKD. The CDR3 nucleotides are TGTGCCATCAGTGAGGGTACGGGGTACCAAGAGACCCAGTACTTC. Its translation: CAISEGTGYQETQYF.

J is TRBJ2-5 and V is TRBV11-2; 7 nucleotides line up with TRBD2. Germline V lookup: CDR1 SGHAT, CDR2 FQNNGV. With V trimmed by 0 bases and J by 4 bases, 5 bases remained unmatched. The CDR3 covers 15 residues. The CDR3: CASSLDSGGGETQYF. CDR3 sequence (DNA): TGTGCCAGCAGCTTAGATTCGGGCGGGGGAGAGACCCAGTACTTC.

The chain is built from TRBV19 and TRBJ1-2; D may be TRBD1 (5 bases). This CDR3 spans 15 amino acids. V shed 0 bases and J shed 3 bases, with 11 bases lying between them. CDR1 is LNHDA and CDR2 is SQIVND in the germline V gene (reference sequence). The CDR3 loop is CASSIDLGGDYGYTF. DNA for the CDR3: TGTGCCAGTAGTATAGACCTGGGGGGTGACTATGGCTACACCTTC. The whole variable domain, filled in from reference TRBV19 and TRBJ1-2, reads DGGITQSPKYLFRKEGQNVTLSCEQNLNHDAMYWYRQDPGQGLRLIYYSQIVNDFQKGDIAEGYSVSREKKESFPLTVTSAQKNPTAFYLCASSIDLGGDYGYTFGSGTRLTVV.

The rearrangement joins TRBV5-4 to TRBJ2-6; D remains unclear. V shed 4 bases and J shed 0 bases, with 8 bases lying between them. The CDR3 contains 15 residues. Germline lookup yields CDR1 SGHNT and CDR2 YYREEE (reference sequence). In DNA form, the CDR3 reads TGTGCCAGCAGCGATACGGGCTCTGGGGCCAACGTCCTGACTTTC. Its protein product is CASSDTGSGANVLTF.

The V call is TRBV18, the J call TRBJ1-1; 12 nucleotides match TRBD1. Germline CDR1 is KGHSH and CDR2 is LQKENI. With 4 bases clipped from V and 0 bases from J, the junction kept 9 bases outside the gene matches. The CDR3 covers 18 residues. CDR3 sequence: CASSLPHGTGGLNTEAFF. CDR3 DNA: TGTGCCAGCTCACTCCCTCACGGGACAGGGGGCCTGAACACTGAAGCTTTCTTT.

This sequence joins TRBV5-5 and TRBJ1-1; unclear D gene. Germline V lookup: CDR1 SGHKS, CDR2 YYEKEE (reference sequence). Trimming removed 0 bases at V and 3 bases at J, with 6 bases between. This CDR3 has 13 amino acids. The CDR3 loop is CASSLVGDTEAFF. DNA of the CDR3: TGTGCCAGCAGCTTGGTGGGCGACACTGAAGCTTTCTTT.

The chain links TRBV12-5 to TRBJ2-5; D uncertain. Trimming left V 7 bases short and J 1 base short, with 10 bases between. CDR3 length: 13 amino acids. Germline values: CDR1 LGHNT, CDR2 FRNRAP. The CDR3: CASALVAQETQYF. DNA for the CDR3: TGTGCTAGTGCCTTAGTAGCCCAAGAGACCCAGTACTTC.

The chain links TRBV7-2 to TRBJ2-5, with 10 bases identical to TRBD2. CDR1 SGHTA and CDR2 FQGNSA come from the germline V gene. Trimming took 1 base from V and 10 from J; bases not matched to a gene: 9. The CDR3 covers 15 residues. The DNA for the CDR3 is TGTGCCAGCAGCTTAGGATCTAGCGGGGGAGGGGGCCAGTACTTC. It codes for CASSLGSSGGGGQYF.

This sequence joins TRBV5-8 and TRBJ2-7; D uncertain. V was cut by 4 bases and J by 6 bases, with 8 bases left in between. Germline V CDR1 and CDR2: SGHTS, YDEGEE. This CDR3 spans 11 amino acids. CDR3: CASSPEFEQYF. CDR3 nucleotides: TGTGCCAGCAGCCCCGAGTTCGAGCAGTACTTC.

The V call is TRBV11-2, the J call TRBJ2-3, with D unclear. V shed 1 base and J shed 5 bases, with 13 bases lying between them. The CDR3 consists of 15 residues. Germline V gene lookup returns CDR1 SGHAT and CDR2 FQNNGV. DNA of the CDR3: TGTGCCAGCAGCTTAGTCAGTTTTCCTGTAGATACGCAGTATTTT. This encodes CASSLVSFPVDTQYF. Drawing the rest from reference TRBV11-2 and TRBJ2-3, the complete variable domain is EAGVAQSPRYKIIEKRQSVAFWCNPISGHATLYWYQQILGQGPKLLIQFQNNGVVDDSQLPKDRFSAERLKGVDSTLKIQPAKLEDSAVYLCASSLVSFPVDTQYFGPGTRLTVL.

The V call is TRBV6-6, the J call TRBJ2-5, with TRBD2 matching over 11 bases. Trimming at V came to 6 bases and at J to 5 bases, leaving 5 bases not matched to a gene. Germline V lookup: CDR1 MNHNY, CDR2 SVGAGI (reference sequence). The CDR3 spans 14 residues. In DNA form, the CDR3 reads TGTGCCAGCAGCATTTCTAGCGGGGGGGAGACCCAGTACTTC. It codes for CASSISSGGETQYF.